This is a list of T cell receptor beta chains from one sample in a study of blood T cell repertoires in COVID-19. Clones were read by immunoSEQ multiplex PCR, and TCRdb kept only the in-frame ones, dropping some. The table records 150,000 to 200,000 clones, around 90% of them present only once. Sequencing was performed on peripheral blood. These receptors were collected from a man between 50 and 59 years old with acute or convalescent COVID-19. The CDR3 runs from the conserved cysteine through the conserved F or W. A D gene is named only where the DNA matches it firmly. Rows give clone size only sometimes, using once, few, many, or a class for an expanded clone.

v_call	d_call	j_call	clone_size	cdr3_nt	cdr3_aa
TRBV6-6	TRBD2	TRBJ2-5	-	TGTGCCAGCAGTCCCGCGAGGCTAGCGGGGAATGGAGAGACCCAGTACTTC	CASSPARLAGNGETQYF
TRBV5-8	-	TRBJ2-2	-	TGTGCCAGCAGGCTGGGAGGCGGCACCGGGGAGCTGTTTTTT	CASRLGGGTGELFF
TRBV25-1	-	TRBJ1-1	-	TGTGCCAGCCCTACTATTAGGACTGAAGCTTTCTTT	CASPTIRTEAFF
TRBV4-1	-	TRBJ2-5	-	TGCGCCAGCAGCCCCCGGGTTGACCAAGAGACCCAGTACTTC	CASSPRVDQETQYF
TRBV2	-	TRBJ1-1	-	TGTGCCAGCAGTGAGGGCAGGATCCTGAACACTGAAGCTTTCTTT	CASSEGRILNTEAFF
TRBV20-1	-	TRBJ1-1	-	TGCAGTGCTAGTGAGCGATCGAACACTGAAGCTTTCTTT	CSASERSNTEAFF
TRBV29-1	-	TRBJ1-3	-	TGCAGCGTCTCCAGGGAAAACACCATATATTTT	CSVSRENTIYF
TRBV7-9	TRBD2	TRBJ2-7	once	TGTGCCAGCAGCCTAAGCAGCGGGAGCTACGAGCAGTACTTC	CASSLSSGSYEQYF
TRBV7-2	-	TRBJ2-5	-	TGTGCCAGCAGCTTGGACTCGTTGAGGGAGACCCAGTACTTC	CASSLDSLRETQYF
TRBV13	TRBD2	TRBJ2-2	-	TGTGCCAGCAGGAGACTAGCGGGAAGGTGGGAGCTGTTTTTT	CASRRLAGRWELFF
TRBV28	TRBD2	TRBJ2-5	-	TGTGCCAGCAGGTCACTCGGGACTAGCGGGCCTCAGTACCAAGAGACCCAGTACTTC	CASRSLGTSGPQYQETQYF
TRBV18	-	TRBJ2-3	-	TGTGCCAGCTCACCAACTAGCACAGATACGCAGTATTTT	CASSPTSTDTQYF
TRBV2	-	TRBJ1-6	-	TGTGCCAGCGCCCGAAGGGGCAGGGGTAATTCACCCCTCCACTTT	CASARRGRGNSPLHF
TRBV10-3	-	TRBJ2-3	-	TGTGCCATCAGGGAGGGGGCTGTGCCAGATACGCAGTATTTT	CAIREGAVPDTQYF
TRBV28	TRBD1	TRBJ2-7	once	TGTGCCAGCAGTGTCGACCGGGACAGGGCCACCTACGAGCAGTACTTC	CASSVDRDRATYEQYF
TRBV7-2	TRBD1	TRBJ2-2	-	TGTGCCAGCAGCTTAGGTGGTGGACAGGGGGTCACCGGGGAGCTGTTTTTT	CASSLGGGQGVTGELFF
TRBV11-1	-	TRBJ1-3	once	TGTGCCAGCAGCTCTGGGCTACCGACCTCTGGAAACACCATATATTTT	CASSSGLPTSGNTIYF
TRBV25-1	-	TRBJ1-1	-	TGTGCCAGCAGTGAATTAGGGGCAGGGCAGGGGACTGAAGCTTTCTTT	CASSELGAGQGTEAFF
TRBV18	-	TRBJ1-3	-	TGTGCCAGCTCACCCCGCGAATCCGGAGATGGAAACACCATATATTTT	CASSPRESGDGNTIYF
TRBV7-2	TRBD2	TRBJ2-3	-	TGTGCCAGCAGCTTAGAAATTTTGGCTAGCGGGCGGACAGATACGCAGTATTTT	CASSLEILASGRTDTQYF
TRBV28	-	TRBJ2-2	-	TGTGCCAGCAGCCGACTTAACCCCGGGGAGCTGTTTTTT	CASSRLNPGELFF
TRBV30	TRBD1	TRBJ2-2	once	TGTGCCTGTACCGACAGGGGGCAGTGGACCGGGGAGCTGTTTTTT	CACTDRGQWTGELFF
TRBV6-6	-	TRBJ1-1	-	TGTGCCAGCAGTTACCCCACGGGGGAGGCCACTGAAGCTTTCTTT	CASSYPTGEATEAFF
TRBV12-3/TRBV12-4	-	TRBJ1-5	-	TGTGCCAGCAGGGGGAGAAATCAGCCCCAGCATTTT	CASRGRNQPQHF
TRBV11-2	-	TRBJ1-3	-	TGTGCCAGCAGCTCATACCGCCGATGGAGCTCTGGAAACACCATATATTTT	CASSSYRRWSSGNTIYF
TRBV2	TRBD2	TRBJ2-5	-	TGTGCCAGCATAACCCTGCTAGCGGGAGGGAGAGAGACCCAGTACTTC	CASITLLAGGRETQYF
TRBV7-9	TRBD1	TRBJ1-1	-	TGTGCCAGCAGTCAAGACAGGGGATTCACTGAAGCTTTCTTT	CASSQDRGFTEAFF
TRBV6-5	TRBD1	TRBJ1-2	-	TGTGCCAGCAGCCCGGGACAGGGGAACTATGGCTACACCTTC	CASSPGQGNYGYTF
TRBV19	-	TRBJ1-3	-	TGTGCCAGTAGTGGATTGAGGTTCTCTGGAAACACCATATATTTT	CASSGLRFSGNTIYF
TRBV29-1	-	TRBJ2-5	-	TGCAGCGTTGAAGATTCGGTGGAGACCCAGTACTTC	CSVEDSVETQYF
TRBV18	-	TRBJ1-2	-	TGTGCCAGCTCACCACGGGCCGAACCCTATGGCTACACCTTC	CASSPRAEPYGYTF
TRBV6-5	TRBD2	TRBJ2-1	-	TGTGCCACCACTTCGCTAGCGGCCTACAATGAGCAGTTCTTC	CATTSLAAYNEQFF
TRBV7-9	-	TRBJ2-7	-	TGTGCCAGCAGCTCCCTCGAGGCGGCCTACGAGCAGTACTTC	CASSSLEAAYEQYF
TRBV25-1	TRBD2	TRBJ2-2	-	TGTGCCAGCAGTGAACAGGGACTAGTACCCGGGGAGCTGTTTTTT	CASSEQGLVPGELFF
TRBV5-1	TRBD2	TRBJ2-3	-	TGCGCCAGCAGCTTTCCTACTAGCGGGGGGGTTGTAGATACGCAGTATTTT	CASSFPTSGGVVDTQYF
TRBV28	TRBD2	TRBJ2-7	-	TGTGCCAGCAGGCAAAGCGGGGGACCTTACGAGCAGTACTTC	CASRQSGGPYEQYF
TRBV27	-	TRBJ2-3	few	TGTGCCAGCAAATTGGCTAGCACAGATACGCAGTATTTT	CASKLASTDTQYF
TRBV2	-	TRBJ1-2	-	TGTGCCAGCTCTTTTCGGGGGAATGGCTACACCTTC	CASSFRGNGYTF
TRBV19	TRBD1	TRBJ1-1	-	TGTGCCAGTGCCTCAGGGGGCGTTACTCAAGCTTTCTTT	CASASGGVTQAFF
TRBV5-1	-	TRBJ1-1	-	TGCGCCAGCAGCTTGGGCAGGGAGAACACTGAAGCTTTCTTT	CASSLGRENTEAFF
TRBV14	TRBD1	TRBJ2-7	-	TGTGCCAGCAGCGCGACCGGGACAGGGTACTACGAGCAGTACTTC	CASSATGTGYYEQYF
TRBV5-1	TRBD1	TRBJ2-5	-	TGCGCCAGCAGCCAAGGACAGGGCAAGGAGACCCAGTACTTC	CASSQGQGKETQYF
TRBV6-7	TRBD2	TRBJ2-7	-	TGTGCCAGCCCTAGCCCCGGCCTTTCGCGGGAGGGCTCTTTCTACGAGCAGTACTTC	CASPSPGLSREGSFYEQYF
TRBV9	TRBD2	TRBJ2-5	-	TGTGCCAGCAGCGTAGGCGGGACTACCCAAGAGACCCAGTACTTC	CASSVGGTTQETQYF
TRBV6-5	-	TRBJ2-3	-	TGTGCCAGCAGGGACTCTAGGTTCTTCCCAGATACGCAGTATTTT	CASRDSRFFPDTQYF
TRBV9	-	TRBJ1-2	-	TGTGCCAGCAGCGTAGGGGCGGACACGGGGGTCTATGGCTACACCTTC	CASSVGADTGVYGYTF
TRBV28	-	TRBJ1-1	-	TGTGCCAGCAGGTTCTCATCGGACTACACTGAAGCTTTCTTT	CASRFSSDYTEAFF
TRBV4-1	-	TRBJ2-2	once	TGCGCCAGCAGCCACCTCGGGGGCGGGGGGAACACCGGGGAGCTGTTTTTT	CASSHLGGGGNTGELFF
TRBV27	-	TRBJ1-4	-	TGTGCCAGCAGTTTGACAGGACTCCGGGAAAAACTGTTTTTT	CASSLTGLREKLFF
TRBV27	-	TRBJ2-2	-	TGTGCCAGCAGTCTTCGGGGCACCGGGGAGCTGTTTTTT	CASSLRGTGELFF
TRBV5-6	-	TRBJ1-1	-	TGTGCCAGCAGGTCAGGGGTCCTGAACACTGAAGCTTTCTTT	CASRSGVLNTEAFF
TRBV28	-	TRBJ1-1	-	TGTGCCAGCAGCTCACCTGAGACAGGGAACACTGAAGCTTTCTTT	CASSSPETGNTEAFF
TRBV5-5	TRBD1	TRBJ2-1	-	TGTGCCAGCAGCTTGGTTCCACAGGGGGCCTACAATGAGCAGTTCTTC	CASSLVPQGAYNEQFF
TRBV18	-	TRBJ2-2	-	TGTGCCAGCTCACCACCGCAGTCGCCCGGGGAGCTGTTTTTT	CASSPPQSPGELFF
TRBV20-1	-	TRBJ2-1	-	TGCAGTGCTAGTGTTAGGGGCAGGAATGAGCAGTTCTTC	CSASVRGRNEQFF
TRBV28	TRBD2	TRBJ2-5	once	TGTGCCAGCAGTTTCAGGGGAACTAGCGGGAGCGCCCAAGAGACCCAGTACTTC	CASSFRGTSGSAQETQYF
TRBV4-1	-	TRBJ2-3	-	TGCGCCAGCAGTACCCGGGACTTCACAGATACGCAGTATTTT	CASSTRDFTDTQYF
TRBV3-1/TRBV3-2	TRBD1	TRBJ2-1	-	TGTGCCAGCAGCCAAGTTCCGACAGGGGAGCGTGAGCAGTTCTTC	CASSQVPTGEREQFF
TRBV10-2	-	TRBJ2-3	-	TGCGCCAGCAGTGAAGAGATCACAGATACGCAGTATTTT	CASSEEITDTQYF
TRBV18	-	TRBJ1-6	-	TGTGCCAGCTCACCCCGAGGACTGGGAAATTCACCCCTCCACTTT	CASSPRGLGNSPLHF